One sample yielded the 22 T cell receptor beta chains listed below, sequenced in a study of blood T cells in healthy people across ages. For the second PCR, which ran for about 7 to 11 cycles, a sample-barcoded 5' primer and a J-beta primer mix were used. TCRdb recomputed calls from the 5' RACE reads with MiXCR, one row per CDR3 protein. The sample lists roughly 830,000 distinct CDR3 sequences; around two thirds were seen once. The source material was blood. These receptors were obtained from a young man in good health.

The CDR3 region has the DNA TGTGCCAGCAAAGCGGGTCTCATTACAGGGTATGAGCAGTTCTTC. The encoded protein is CASKAGLITGYEQFF. The V call is TRBV28, the J call TRBJ2-1; D tentatively reads TRBD1 or TRBD2 (6 bases each). This CDR3 comprises 15 residues. V was pared by 7 bases and J by 8 bases, with 21 bases between. Germline-derived CDR1 and CDR2 are MDHEN and SYDVKM.

The gene calls are TRBV5-1 and TRBJ2-5; D remains unclear. V lost 0 bases, J lost 0 bases, and 15 bases lay in between. Germline assignment: CDR1 SGHRS and CDR2 YFSETQ. The CDR3 length is 17 residues. In nucleotides, the CDR3 is TGCGCCAGCAGCTTGGCCTCGAACTCTCAGTACCAAGAGACCCAGTACTTC. Amino acids: CASSLASNSQYQETQYF.

The gene calls are TRBV7-2 and TRBJ1-2; D may be TRBD1 (5 bases). The germline V gene encodes CDR1 SGHTA and CDR2 FQGNSA. The CDR3 length is 14 residues. With 1 base removed from V and 4 bases from J, the gap between germline ends came to 10 bases. CDR3 sequence reads: CASSLGSGSYGYTF. The CDR3 region has the DNA TGTGCCAGCAGCTTAGGGTCAGGGTCCTATGGCTACACCTTC.

This clonotype was observed a few times. The rearrangement joins TRBV7-2 to TRBJ2-7, with 10 bases that match TRBD1. The CDR3 spans 14 residues. Per germline, CDR1 SGHTA and CDR2 FQGNSA. V gave up 6 bases and J gave up 2 bases; unmatched junction bases: 4. The CDR3 reads CASRHGTGAYEQYF. The CDR3 DNA sequence: TGTGCCAGCAGACATGGGACAGGGGCCTACGAGCAGTACTTC.

V and J are TRBV7-2 and TRBJ2-1; the D gene is possibly TRBD2 (6 bases). V gave up 1 base and J gave up 4 bases, with 14 bases separating them. Germline CDR1 and CDR2: SGHTA and FQGNSA. The CDR3 runs 16 residues. The CDR3 protein is CASSLGRSGLYNEQFF. The CDR3 DNA sequence: TGTGCCAGCAGCTTAGGAAGAAGCGGGCTATACAATGAGCAGTTCTTC.

In this sample, this clonotype turned up a few times. The chain combines TRBV11-2 with TRBJ1-2; 8 bases are a match to TRBD1. The CDR3 covers 14 residues. The germline CDR1 and CDR2 sequences are SGHAT and FQNNGV. Trimming cost V 4 bases and J 4 bases; bases outside gene matches: 5. The chain's CDR3 is CASSYGQGPYGYTF. Here the CDR3 DNA reads TGTGCCAGCAGCTACGGACAGGGCCCCTATGGCTACACCTTC.

The DNA of the CDR3 is TGTGCCATCAGCCTAGGACAGGGGGCGAGGGCCTATGGCTACACCTTC. Protein sequence: CAISLGQGARAYGYTF. V usage is TRBV10-3 and J usage is TRBJ1-2; TRBD1 aligns across 11 bases. The CDR3 length is 16 residues. CDR1 ENHRY and CDR2 SYGVKD come from the germline V gene. V shed 6 bases, J shed 4 bases, and the junction held 10 bases outside the gene matches.

V gene TRBV9 combines with J gene TRBJ2-7; TRBD1 matches at 9 bases. Looked up from germline, CDR1 is SGDLS and CDR2 is YYNGEE. The junction had 7 bases not matched to a gene; V was cut back by 0 bases and J by 6 bases. This CDR3 has 15 amino acids. CDR3 coding DNA: TGTGCCAGCAGCGTAGAGGGGACAGGGAAGGGCGAGCAGTACTTC. This gives the protein CASSVEGTGKGEQYF.

This clonotype was found a few times. This rearrangement joins TRBV20-1 to TRBJ2-5, with TRBD2 matching 9 bases. The J call may not be correct, given that the DNA end is closer to TRBJ2-7. Germline CDR1 is DFQATT and CDR2 is SNEGSKA (reference sequence). The CDR3 extends over 16 amino acids. The CDR3 loop reads CSARDQGRLAVYEQYF. Written as DNA, the CDR3 is TGCAGTGCTAGAGATCAGGGCCGACTAGCGGTATACGAGCAGTACTTC.

This clonotype came up once. This chain links TRBV3-1 with TRBJ1-5, with D unclear. The CDR3 runs to 12 residues. Germline assignment: CDR1 LGHDT and CDR2 YNNKEL (reference sequence). The V gene lost 2 bases and the J gene lost 4 bases, with 3 bases spanning the gap. The CDR3 loop is CASSQLNQPQHF. The CDR3 coding sequence is TGTGCCAGCAGCCAACTGAATCAGCCCCAGCATTTT. Full variable domain (outside the CDR3, taken from reference TRBV3-1 and TRBJ1-5): DTAVSQTPKYLVTQMGNDKSIKCEQNLGHDTMYWYKQDSKKFLKIMFSYNNKELIINETVPNRFSPKSPDKAHLNLHINSLELGDSAVYFCASSQLNQPQHFGDGTRLSIL.

The rearrangement joins TRBV20-1 to TRBJ2-5; D is ambiguous. This CDR3 spans 12 amino acids. The V end lost 4 bases, the J end lost 1 base, and 7 bases lay between the germline ends. The germline gives CDR1 DFQATT, CDR2 SNEGSKA (reference sequence). CDR3 bases: TGCAGTGCTACCGGATCCCAAGAGACCCAGTACTTC. It codes for CSATGSQETQYF.

The chain joins TRBV5-1 to TRBJ1-1; 7 nucleotides line up with TRBD1. Germline V gene sequence: CDR1 SGHRS, CDR2 YFSETQ. V shed 5 bases and J 8 bases; nucleotides not matched to a gene: 6. This CDR3 has 12 amino acids. The CDR3 loop is CASRERGPEAFF. In DNA form, the CDR3 reads TGCGCCAGCAGGGAAAGGGGGCCCGAAGCTTTCTTT.

The chain has TRBV12-3 or TRBV12-4 and TRBJ2-1; 8 bases line up with TRBD2. Trimming cost V 7 bases and J 10 bases; bases outside gene matches: 12. CDR3 size: 14 residues. The CDR3 loop is CASTKLAVPDEQFF. The CDR3 bases are TGTGCCAGCACCAAACTAGCGGTGCCCGACGAGCAGTTCTTC.

The rearrangement uses TRBV4-3 and TRBJ2-4; 7 bases map to TRBD1. The DNA end favors TRBJ2-5, so the J call may be wrong. CDR1 LGHNA and CDR2 YSLEER come from the germline V gene. The CDR3 has 15 amino acids. This chain's CDR3 is CASSQGLGGSETQYF. CDR3 DNA: TGCGCCAGCAGCCAAGGGTTAGGGGGCTCGGAGACCCAGTACTTC.

V gene TRBV6-6 combines with J gene TRBJ2-5, with 9 nucleotides matching TRBD1. The J call may be mistaken, given a closer DNA end match to TRBJ2-7. Germline-derived CDR1 and CDR2 are MNHNY and SVGAGI (reference sequence). This CDR3 spans 14 amino acids. The CDR3 DNA follows: TGTGCCGCCAGCCGGGACAGGGAAAGGTACGAGCAGTACTTC. Amino acid sequence: CAASRDRERYEQYF.

This clonotype was counted only a few times. The chain combines TRBV20-1 with TRBJ2-3, with D uncertain. The CDR3 contains 14 residues. Trimming stripped 3 bases from V and 4 bases from J, with 14 bases between. Germline V gives CDR1 DFQATT, CDR2 SNEGSKA (reference sequence). The CDR3 sequence: CSASGLGVPDTQYF. The CDR3 bases are TGCAGTGCTAGTGGGCTAGGAGTACCAGATACGCAGTATTTT.

The J gene is TRBJ2-1, the V gene TRBV6-5; 10 positions match TRBD2. CDR3 length: 15 residues. Germline V CDR1 and CDR2: MNHEY, SVGAGI. With V trimmed by 6 bases and J by 4 bases, 6 bases remained unmatched. CDR3 bases: TGTGCCAGCAGCCCTAGCGGGGGTCAGTACAATGAGCAGTTCTTC. This gives the protein CASSPSGGQYNEQFF.

This clonotype came up a few times. This chain joins TRBV20-1 and TRBJ2-3, with 10 bases lining up with TRBD2. The CDR3 is made up of 15 amino acids. Trimming took 3 bases from V and 4 from J; bases not matched to a gene: 7. Germline-derived CDR1 and CDR2 are DFQATT and SNEGSKA (reference sequence). The CDR3 DNA sequence: TGCAGTGCTAGGCACCAGCGGGGGGGTTCAGATACGCAGTATTTT. Its translation: CSARHQRGGSDTQYF.

The genes are TRBV10-3 and TRBJ2-7; weak D call: TRBD1 (5 bases). Germline loops: CDR1 ENHRY, CDR2 SYGVKD. The CDR3 contains 12 residues. Trimming pared 11 bases from V and 4 bases from J, leaving 15 bases between. This chain's CDR3 is CASHGAGYEQYF. CDR3 nucleotide sequence: TGTGCCTCGCATGGGGCAGGATACGAGCAGTACTTC.

A word on this clonotype: The conserved closing phenylalanine or tryptophan is absent in this CDR3, likely reflecting a read error. The rearrangement uses TRBV28 and TRBJ2-5; 7 nucleotides match TRBD2. V lost 5 bases, J lost 11 bases, and 8 bases stayed unmatched. Germline CDR1 reads MDHEN; CDR2 reads SYDVKM. CDR3 length equals 12 residues. The CDR3 loop reads CASSDASGEQYL. The CDR3 DNA is TGTGCCAGCAGTGACGCTAGCGGTGAGCAGTACTTA.

The gene calls are TRBV4-3 and TRBJ2-3, with 10 bases aligning to TRBD2. Germline V gene sequence: CDR1 LGHNA, CDR2 YSLEER. V was clipped by 0 bases and J by 6 bases; unmatched bases: 9. There are 17 residues in the CDR3. CDR3 sequence reads: CASSQDPPSGGVDTQYF. In DNA form, the CDR3 reads TGCGCCAGCAGCCAAGATCCCCCTAGCGGGGGTGTTGATACGCAGTATTTT.

The chain is built from TRBV7-2 and TRBJ1-1; TRBD1 might be the D (5 bases). The V end lost 5 bases, the J end lost 1 base, and 8 bases lay between the germline ends. The CDR3 length is 13 residues. Germline values: CDR1 SGHTA, CDR2 FQGNSA. The CDR3 protein is CASSKGRNTEAFF. CDR3 DNA sequence: TGTGCCAGCAGCAAGGGACGGAACACTGAAGCTTTCTTT.